The present TCR beta chain was sequenced within a study of T cells after yellow fever vaccination. Study overall: In the case of low-cell-number fractions, SMART-Seq v4 Ultra Low Input was used for preparation.

There are a few counts of this clonotype. As yet, its antigen is unknown. TCRdb passed the 5' RACE reads through MiXCR, listing each CDR3 protein once. The table has 360,000 or so distinct CDR3 sequences, around a tenth seen once; the top ten hold 15% to 20%. Study-wide results and limits: Post-booster samples contained most primary-vaccination clones (around 96% CD4, almost 90% CD8).

The CDR3 spans 13 residues. The V gene end was trimmed by 4 bases and the J gene end by 3 bases; junction bases not matched to a gene: 3. Germline V gene sequence: CDR1 DFQATT, CDR2 SNEGSKA (reference sequence). The sample in question was PBMCs, obtained on the day of the first yellow fever vaccination. The chain combines TRBV20-1 with TRBJ1-5, with TRBD1 matching over 7 bases. This receptor was taken from a man between 18 and 35 years old who received the YFV17D yellow fever vaccine. The CDR3 DNA follows: TGCAGTGCTAAACAGGGGATCAATCAGCCCCAGCATTTT. As protein: CSAKQGINQPQHF.